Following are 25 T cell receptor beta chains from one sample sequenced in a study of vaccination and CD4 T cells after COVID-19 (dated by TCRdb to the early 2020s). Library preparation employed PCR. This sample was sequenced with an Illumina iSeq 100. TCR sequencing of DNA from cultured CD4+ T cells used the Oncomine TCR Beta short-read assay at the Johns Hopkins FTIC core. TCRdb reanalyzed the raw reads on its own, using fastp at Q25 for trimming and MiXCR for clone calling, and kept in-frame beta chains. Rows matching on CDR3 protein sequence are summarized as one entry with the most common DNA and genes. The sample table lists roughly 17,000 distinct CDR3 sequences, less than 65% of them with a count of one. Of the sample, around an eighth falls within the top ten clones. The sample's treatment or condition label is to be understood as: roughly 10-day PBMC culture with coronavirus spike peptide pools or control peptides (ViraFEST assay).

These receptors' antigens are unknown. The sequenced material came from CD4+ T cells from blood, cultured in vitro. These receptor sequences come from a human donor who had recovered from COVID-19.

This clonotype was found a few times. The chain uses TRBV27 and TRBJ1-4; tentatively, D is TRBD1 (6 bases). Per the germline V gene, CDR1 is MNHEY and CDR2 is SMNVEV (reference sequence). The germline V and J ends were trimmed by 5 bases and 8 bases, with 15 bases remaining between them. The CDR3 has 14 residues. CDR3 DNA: TGTGCCAGCAGTCTGGGGGGGGCGAGGGAAAAACTGTTTTTT. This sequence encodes CASSLGGAREKLFF. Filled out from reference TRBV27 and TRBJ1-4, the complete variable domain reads EAQVTQNPRYLITVTGKKLTVTCSQNMNHEYMSWYRQDPGLGLRQIYYSMNVEVTDKGDVPEGYKVSRKEKRNFPLILESPSPNQTSLYFCASSLGGAREKLFFGSGTQLSVL.

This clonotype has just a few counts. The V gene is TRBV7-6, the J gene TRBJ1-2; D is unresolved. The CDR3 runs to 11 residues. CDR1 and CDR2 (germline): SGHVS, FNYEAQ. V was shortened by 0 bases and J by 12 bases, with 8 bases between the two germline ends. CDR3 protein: CASSLASWDTF. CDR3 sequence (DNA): TGTGCCAGCAGCTTAGCCAGTTGGGACACCTTC.

CDR3 in amino acids: CATLQGASYEQYF. CDR3 coding DNA: TGTGCCACTTTACAGGGGGCCTCCTACGAGCAGTACTTC. The V and J genes are TRBV28 and TRBJ2-7; TRBD1 agrees at 9 bases. V lost 10 bases to trimming and J lost 0 bases; unmatched junction nucleotides: 4. Germline V gene data show CDR1 as MDHEN and CDR2 as SYDVKM. This CDR3 spans 13 amino acids.

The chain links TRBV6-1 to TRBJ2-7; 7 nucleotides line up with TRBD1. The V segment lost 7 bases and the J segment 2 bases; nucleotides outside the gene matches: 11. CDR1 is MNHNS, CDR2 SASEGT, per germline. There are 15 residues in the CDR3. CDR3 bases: TGTGCCAGCAAATCCCTCCAGACAGGGACCTACGAGCAGTACTTC. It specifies CASKSLQTGTYEQYF.

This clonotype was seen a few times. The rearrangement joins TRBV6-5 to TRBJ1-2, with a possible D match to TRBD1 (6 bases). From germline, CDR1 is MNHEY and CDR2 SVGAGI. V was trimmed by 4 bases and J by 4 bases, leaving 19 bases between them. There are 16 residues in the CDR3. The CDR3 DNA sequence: TGTGCCAGCAGTTCTGGGGGGGCCCCTGACGGCTATGGCTACACCTTC. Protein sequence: CASSSGGAPDGYGYTF.

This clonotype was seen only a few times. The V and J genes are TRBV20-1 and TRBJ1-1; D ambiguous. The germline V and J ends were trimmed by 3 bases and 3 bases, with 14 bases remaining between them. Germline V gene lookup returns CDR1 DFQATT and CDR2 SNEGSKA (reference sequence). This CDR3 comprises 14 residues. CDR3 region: CSARVMVWDTEAFF. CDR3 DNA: TGCAGTGCTAGGGTGATGGTGTGGGACACTGAAGCTTTCTTT.

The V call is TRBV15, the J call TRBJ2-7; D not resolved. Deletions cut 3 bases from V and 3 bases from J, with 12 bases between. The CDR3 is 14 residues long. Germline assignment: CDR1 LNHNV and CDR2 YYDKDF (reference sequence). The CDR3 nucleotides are TGTGCCACCAGCAGCCCCCGAGGCGGCTACGAGCAGTACTTC. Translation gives CATSSPRGGYEQYF.

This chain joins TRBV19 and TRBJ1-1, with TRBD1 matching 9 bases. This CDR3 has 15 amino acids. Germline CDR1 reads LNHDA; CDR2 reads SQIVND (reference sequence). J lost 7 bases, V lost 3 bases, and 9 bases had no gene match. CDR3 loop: CASSILRQGGGEAFF. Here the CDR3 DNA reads TGTGCCAGTAGTATCCTCCGACAGGGGGGAGGTGAAGCTTTCTTT. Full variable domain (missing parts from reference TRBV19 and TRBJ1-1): DGGITQSPKYLFRKEGQNVTLSCEQNLNHDAMYWYRQDPGQGLRLIYYSQIVNDFQKGDIAEGYSVSREKKESFPLTVTSAQKNPTAFYLCASSILRQGGGEAFFGQGTRLTVV.

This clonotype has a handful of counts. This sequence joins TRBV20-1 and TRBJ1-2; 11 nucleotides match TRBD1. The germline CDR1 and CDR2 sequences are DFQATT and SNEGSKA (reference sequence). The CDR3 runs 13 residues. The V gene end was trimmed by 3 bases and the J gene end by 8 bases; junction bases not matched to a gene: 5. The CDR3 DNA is TGCAGTGCTAGTCAGGACAGGGGGCCCGGCTACACCTTC. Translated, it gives CSASQDRGPGYTF.

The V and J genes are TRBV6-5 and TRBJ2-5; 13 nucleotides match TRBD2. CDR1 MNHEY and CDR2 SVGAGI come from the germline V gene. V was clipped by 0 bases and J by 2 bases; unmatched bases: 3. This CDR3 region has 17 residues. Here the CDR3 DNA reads TGTGCCAGCAGTTACTCAGGACTAGCGGGGGCTCAAGAGACCCAGTACTTC. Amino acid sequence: CASSYSGLAGAQETQYF.

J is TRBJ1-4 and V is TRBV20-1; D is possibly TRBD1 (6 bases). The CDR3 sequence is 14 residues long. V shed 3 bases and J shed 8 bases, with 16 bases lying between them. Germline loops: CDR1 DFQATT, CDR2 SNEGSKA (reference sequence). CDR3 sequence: CSASGDNPPEKLFF. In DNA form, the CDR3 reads TGCAGTGCTAGTGGGGACAACCCGCCGGAAAAACTGTTTTTT.

Here the CDR3 reads CASSTTGSNQPQHF. The CDR3 nucleotides are TGTGCCAGCAGCACGACGGGTAGCAATCAGCCCCAGCATTTT. The chain carries TRBV7-9 and TRBJ1-5, with D unresolved. The CDR3 covers 14 residues. Trimming stripped 5 bases from V and 0 bases from J, with 8 bases between. CDR1 and CDR2 from the germline V gene are SEHNR and FQNEAQ (reference sequence).

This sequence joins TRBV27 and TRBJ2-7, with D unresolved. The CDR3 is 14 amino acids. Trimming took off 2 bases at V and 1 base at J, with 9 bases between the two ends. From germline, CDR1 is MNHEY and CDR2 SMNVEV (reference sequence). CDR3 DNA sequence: TGTGCCAGCAGTTTAAATTCGTTTTCCTACGAGCAGTACTTC. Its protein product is CASSLNSFSYEQYF.

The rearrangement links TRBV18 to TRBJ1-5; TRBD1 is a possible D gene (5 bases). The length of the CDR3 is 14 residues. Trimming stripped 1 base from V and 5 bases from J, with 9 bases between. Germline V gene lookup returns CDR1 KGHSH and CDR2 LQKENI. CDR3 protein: CASSPQGRDQPQHF. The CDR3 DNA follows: TGTGCCAGCTCACCACAGGGGCGAGATCAGCCCCAGCATTTT.

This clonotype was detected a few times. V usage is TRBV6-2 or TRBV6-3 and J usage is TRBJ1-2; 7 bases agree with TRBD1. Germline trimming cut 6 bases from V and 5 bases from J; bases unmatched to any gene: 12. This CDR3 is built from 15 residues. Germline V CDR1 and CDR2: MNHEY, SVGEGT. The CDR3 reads CASRPSRGGIYGYTF. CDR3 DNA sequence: TGTGCCAGCAGACCTTCCAGGGGGGGGATTTATGGCTACACCTTC.

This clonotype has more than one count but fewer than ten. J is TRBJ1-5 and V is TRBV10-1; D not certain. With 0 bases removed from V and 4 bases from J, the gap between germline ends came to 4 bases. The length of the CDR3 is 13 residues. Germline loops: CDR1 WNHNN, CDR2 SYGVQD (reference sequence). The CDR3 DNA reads TGCGCCAGCAGTGAGTCTGGGAATCAGCCCCAGCATTTT. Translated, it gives CASSESGNQPQHF.

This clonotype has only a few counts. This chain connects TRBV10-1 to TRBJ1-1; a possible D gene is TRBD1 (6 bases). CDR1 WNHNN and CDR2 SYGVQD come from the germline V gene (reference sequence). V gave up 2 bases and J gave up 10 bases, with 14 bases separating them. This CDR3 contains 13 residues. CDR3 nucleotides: TGCGCCAGCAGTGAGCGCGGGGGGCGAGGAGCTTTCTTT. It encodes CASSERGGRGAFF.

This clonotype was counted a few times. The CDR3 loop reads CASSLGFQETQYF. Here the CDR3 DNA reads TGTGCCAGCAGCTTAGGGTTCCAAGAGACCCAGTACTTC. The V and J genes are TRBV7-9 and TRBJ2-5; no reliable D call. The germline V gene encodes CDR1 SEHNR and CDR2 FQNEAQ (reference sequence). The CDR3 spans 13 residues. The ends were cut back, 1 base at V and 1 base at J, with 4 bases in the middle. Supplemented by reference TRBV7-9 and TRBJ2-5, the full variable domain reads DTGVSQNPRHKITKRGQNVTFRCDPISEHNRLYWYRQTLGQGPEFLTYFQNEAQLEKSRLLSDRFSAERPKGSFSTLEIQRTEQGDSAMYLCASSLGFQETQYFGPGTRLLVL.

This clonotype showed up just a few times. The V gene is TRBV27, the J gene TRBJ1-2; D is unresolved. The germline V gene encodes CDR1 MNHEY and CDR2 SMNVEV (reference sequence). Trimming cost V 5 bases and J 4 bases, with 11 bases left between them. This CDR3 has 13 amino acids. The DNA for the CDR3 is TGTGCCAGCAGTCGACGGGATCTCTATGGCTACACCTTC. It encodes CASSRRDLYGYTF.

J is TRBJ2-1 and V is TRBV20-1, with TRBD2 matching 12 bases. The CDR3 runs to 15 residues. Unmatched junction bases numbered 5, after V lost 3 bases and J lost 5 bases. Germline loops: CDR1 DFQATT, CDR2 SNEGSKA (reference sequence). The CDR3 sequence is CSASLAGGRNNEQFF. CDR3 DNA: TGCAGTGCTAGTCTAGCGGGGGGGCGGAACAATGAGCAGTTCTTC.

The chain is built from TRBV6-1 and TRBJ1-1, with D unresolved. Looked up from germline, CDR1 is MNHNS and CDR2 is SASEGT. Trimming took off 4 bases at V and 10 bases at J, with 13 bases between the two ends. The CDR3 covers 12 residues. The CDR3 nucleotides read TGTGCCAGCAGTGTGAAGGGTACAAGAGCTTTCTTT. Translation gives CASSVKGTRAFF.

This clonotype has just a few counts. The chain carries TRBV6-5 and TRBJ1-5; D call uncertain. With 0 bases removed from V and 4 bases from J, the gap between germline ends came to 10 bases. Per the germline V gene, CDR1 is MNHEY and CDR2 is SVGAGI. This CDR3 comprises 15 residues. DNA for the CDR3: TGTGCCAGCAGTTACTCGGACGCCCCAAATCAGCCCCAGCATTTT. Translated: CASSYSDAPNQPQHF.

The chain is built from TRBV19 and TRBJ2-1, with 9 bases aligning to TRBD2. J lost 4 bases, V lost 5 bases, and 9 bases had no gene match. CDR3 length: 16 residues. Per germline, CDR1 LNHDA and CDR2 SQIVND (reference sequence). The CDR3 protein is CASSSRLAGTYNEQFF. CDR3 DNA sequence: TGTGCCAGTAGTTCTCGGCTAGCGGGAACATACAATGAGCAGTTCTTC. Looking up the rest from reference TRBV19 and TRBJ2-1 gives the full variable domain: DGGITQSPKYLFRKEGQNVTLSCEQNLNHDAMYWYRQDPGQGLRLIYYSQIVNDFQKGDIAEGYSVSREKKESFPLTVTSAQKNPTAFYLCASSSRLAGTYNEQFFGPGTRLTVL.

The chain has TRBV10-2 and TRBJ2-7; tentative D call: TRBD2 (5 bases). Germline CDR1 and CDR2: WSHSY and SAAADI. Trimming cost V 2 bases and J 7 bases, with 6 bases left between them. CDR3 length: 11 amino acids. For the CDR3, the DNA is TGCGCCAGCAGTGAGGGAGGAGAGCAGTACTTC. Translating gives CASSEGGEQYF.

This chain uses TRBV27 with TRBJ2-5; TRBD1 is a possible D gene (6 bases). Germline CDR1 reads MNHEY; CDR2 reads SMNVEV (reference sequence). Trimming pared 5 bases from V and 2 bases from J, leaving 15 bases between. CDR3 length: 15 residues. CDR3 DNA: TGTGCCAGCAGTCTTTCGGACAGAGTTCAAGAGACCCAGTACTTC. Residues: CASSLSDRVQETQYF.